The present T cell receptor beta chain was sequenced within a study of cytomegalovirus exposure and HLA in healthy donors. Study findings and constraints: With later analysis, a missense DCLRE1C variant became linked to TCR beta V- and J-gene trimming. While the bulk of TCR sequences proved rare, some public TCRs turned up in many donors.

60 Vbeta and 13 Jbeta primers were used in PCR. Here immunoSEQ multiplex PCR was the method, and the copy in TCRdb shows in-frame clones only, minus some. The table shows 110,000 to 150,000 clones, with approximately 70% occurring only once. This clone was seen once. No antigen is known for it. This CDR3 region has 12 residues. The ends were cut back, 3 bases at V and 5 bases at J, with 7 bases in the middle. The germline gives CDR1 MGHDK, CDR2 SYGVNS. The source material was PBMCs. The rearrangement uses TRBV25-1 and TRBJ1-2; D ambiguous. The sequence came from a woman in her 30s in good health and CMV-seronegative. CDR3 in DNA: TGTGCCAGCAGTGATTATTTGTATGGCTACACCTTC. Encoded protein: CASSDYLYGYTF.